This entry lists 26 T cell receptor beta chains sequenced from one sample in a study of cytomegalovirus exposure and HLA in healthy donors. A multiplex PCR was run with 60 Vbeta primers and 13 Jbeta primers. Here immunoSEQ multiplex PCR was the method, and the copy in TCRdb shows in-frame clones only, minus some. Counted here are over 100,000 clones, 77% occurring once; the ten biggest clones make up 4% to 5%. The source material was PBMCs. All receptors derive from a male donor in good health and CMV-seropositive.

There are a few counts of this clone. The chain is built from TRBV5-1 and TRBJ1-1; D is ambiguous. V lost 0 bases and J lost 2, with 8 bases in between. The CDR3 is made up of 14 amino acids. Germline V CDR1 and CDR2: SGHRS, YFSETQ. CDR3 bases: TGCGCCAGCAGCTTGGGCCAAGCCAACACTGAAGCTTTCTTT. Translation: CASSLGQANTEAFF.

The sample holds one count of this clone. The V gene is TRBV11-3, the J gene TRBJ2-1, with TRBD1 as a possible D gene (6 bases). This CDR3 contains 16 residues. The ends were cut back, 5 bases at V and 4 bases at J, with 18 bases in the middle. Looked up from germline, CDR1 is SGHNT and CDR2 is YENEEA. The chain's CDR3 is CASSEKTGFQYNEQFF. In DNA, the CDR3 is TGTGCCAGCAGCGAAAAGACAGGTTTCCAATACAATGAGCAGTTCTTC.

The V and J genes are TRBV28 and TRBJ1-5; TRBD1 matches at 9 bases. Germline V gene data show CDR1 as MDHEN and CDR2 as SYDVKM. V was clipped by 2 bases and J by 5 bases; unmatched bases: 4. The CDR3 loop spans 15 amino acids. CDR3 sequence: CASSLRDRADQPQHF. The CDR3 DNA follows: TGTGCCAGCAGTTTACGGGACAGGGCCGATCAGCCCCAGCATTTT.

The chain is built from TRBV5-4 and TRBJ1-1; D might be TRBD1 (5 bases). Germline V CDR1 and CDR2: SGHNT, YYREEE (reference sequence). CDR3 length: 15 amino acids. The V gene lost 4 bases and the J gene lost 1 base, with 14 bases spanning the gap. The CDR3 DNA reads TGTGCCAGCAGCATCCCTACCACAGGGAACACTGAAGCTTTCTTT. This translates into CASSIPTTGNTEAFF.

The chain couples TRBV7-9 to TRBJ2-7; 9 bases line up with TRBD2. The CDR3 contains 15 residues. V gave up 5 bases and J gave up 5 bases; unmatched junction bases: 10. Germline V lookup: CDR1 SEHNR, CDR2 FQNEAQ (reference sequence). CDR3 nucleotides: TGTGCCAGCAGCCCCTTTAGCGGGAGTGACAACGAGCAGTACTTC. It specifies CASSPFSGSDNEQYF.

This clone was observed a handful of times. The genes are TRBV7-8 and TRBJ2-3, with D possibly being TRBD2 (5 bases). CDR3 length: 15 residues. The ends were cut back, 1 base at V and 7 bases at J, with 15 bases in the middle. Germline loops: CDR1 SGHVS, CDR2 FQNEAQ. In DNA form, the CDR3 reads TGTGCCAGCAGCTTAGGACCCGGAGGTACGCATACGCAGTATTTT. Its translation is CASSLGPGGTHTQYF.

The CDR3, as DNA: TGTGCCTGGATGCGGGTCCGCTCCTACGAGCAGTACTTC. This sequence encodes CAWMRVRSYEQYF. The rearrangement uses TRBV30 and TRBJ2-7, with D tentatively TRBD2 (5 bases). Trimming left V 4 bases short and J 0 bases short, with 10 bases between. Germline-derived CDR1 and CDR2 are GTSNPN and SVGIG (reference sequence). This CDR3 spans 13 amino acids.

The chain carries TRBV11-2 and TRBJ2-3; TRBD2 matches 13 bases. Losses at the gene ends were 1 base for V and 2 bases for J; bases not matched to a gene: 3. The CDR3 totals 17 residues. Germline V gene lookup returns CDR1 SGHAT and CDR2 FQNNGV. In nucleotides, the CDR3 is TGTGCCAGCAGCTTAGTCGGACTAGCGGGGGACACAGATACGCAGTATTTT. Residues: CASSLVGLAGDTDTQYF. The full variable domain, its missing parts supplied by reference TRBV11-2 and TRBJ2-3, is EAGVAQSPRYKIIEKRQSVAFWCNPISGHATLYWYQQILGQGPKLLIQFQNNGVVDDSQLPKDRFSAERLKGVDSTLKIQPAKLEDSAVYLCASSLVGLAGDTDTQYFGPGTRLTVL.

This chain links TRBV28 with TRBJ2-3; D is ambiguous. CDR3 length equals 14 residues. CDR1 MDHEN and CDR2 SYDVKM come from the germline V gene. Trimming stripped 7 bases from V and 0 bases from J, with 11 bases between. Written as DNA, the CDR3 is TGTGCCAGCATGGCTCTTGGTAGCACAGATACGCAGTATTTT. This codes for CASMALGSTDTQYF. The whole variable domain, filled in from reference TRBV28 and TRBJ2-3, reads DVKVTQSSRYLVKRTGEKVFLECVQDMDHENMFWYRQDPGLGLRLIYFSYDVKMKEKGDIPEGYSVSREKKERFSLILESASTNQTSMYLCASMALGSTDTQYFGPGTRLTVL.

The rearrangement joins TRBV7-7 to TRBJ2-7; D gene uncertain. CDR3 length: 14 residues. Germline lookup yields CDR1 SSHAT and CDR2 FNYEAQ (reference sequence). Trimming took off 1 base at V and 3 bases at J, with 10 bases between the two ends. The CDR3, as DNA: TGTGCCAGCAGCTTAGATACCACAAACTACGAGCAGTACTTC. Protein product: CASSLDTTNYEQYF.

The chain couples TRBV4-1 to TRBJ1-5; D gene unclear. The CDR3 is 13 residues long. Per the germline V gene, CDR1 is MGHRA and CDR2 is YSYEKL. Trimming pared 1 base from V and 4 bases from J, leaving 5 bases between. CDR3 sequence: CASSQAPNQPQHF. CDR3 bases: TGCGCCAGCAGCCAAGCCCCGAATCAGCCCCAGCATTTT.

CDR3 sequence reads: CAWLPGGPTEAFF. The DNA for the CDR3 is TGTGCCTGGTTACCAGGGGGACCCACTGAAGCTTTCTTT. V usage is TRBV30 and J usage is TRBJ1-1; 7 nucleotides agree with TRBD1. Trimming cost V 5 bases and J 4 bases; bases outside gene matches: 7. Germline V lookup: CDR1 GTSNPN, CDR2 SVGIG (reference sequence). The CDR3 is 13 residues long.

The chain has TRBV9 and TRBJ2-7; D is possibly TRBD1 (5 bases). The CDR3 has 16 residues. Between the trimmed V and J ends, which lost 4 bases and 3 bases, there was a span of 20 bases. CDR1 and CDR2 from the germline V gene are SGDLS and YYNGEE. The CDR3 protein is CASSPSPGPLHYEQYF. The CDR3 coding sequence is TGTGCCAGCAGCCCATCCCCAGGGCCGCTTCACTACGAGCAGTACTTC.

DNA for the CDR3: TGTGCCAGCAGTGCAGGGCCTCGGCAGCCCCAGCATTTT. Translated, it gives CASSAGPRQPQHF. V and J are TRBV6-5 and TRBJ1-5; D is perhaps TRBD1 (5 bases). Germline-derived CDR1 and CDR2 are MNHEY and SVGAGI. The V end was cut by 5 bases, the J end by 7 bases, with 12 bases between. The CDR3 is 13 amino acids.

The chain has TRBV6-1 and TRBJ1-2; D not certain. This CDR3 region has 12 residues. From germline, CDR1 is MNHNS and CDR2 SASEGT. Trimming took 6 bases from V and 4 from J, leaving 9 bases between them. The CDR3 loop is CASRTPIYGYTF. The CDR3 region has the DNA TGTGCCAGCAGAACACCGATCTATGGCTACACCTTC.

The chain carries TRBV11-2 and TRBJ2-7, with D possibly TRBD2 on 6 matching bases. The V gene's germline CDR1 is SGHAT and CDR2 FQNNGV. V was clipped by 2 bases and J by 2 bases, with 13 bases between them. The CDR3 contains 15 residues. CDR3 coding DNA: TGTGCCAGCAGCTTAAACGTGGGGGGACCCTACGAGCAGTACTTC. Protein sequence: CASSLNVGGPYEQYF.

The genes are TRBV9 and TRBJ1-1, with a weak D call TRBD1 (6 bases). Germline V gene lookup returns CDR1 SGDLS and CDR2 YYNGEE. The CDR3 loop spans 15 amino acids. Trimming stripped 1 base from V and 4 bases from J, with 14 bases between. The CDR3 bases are TGTGCCAGCAGCGTATTAGGGGTCAGGGGCACTGAAGCTTTCTTT. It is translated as CASSVLGVRGTEAFF.

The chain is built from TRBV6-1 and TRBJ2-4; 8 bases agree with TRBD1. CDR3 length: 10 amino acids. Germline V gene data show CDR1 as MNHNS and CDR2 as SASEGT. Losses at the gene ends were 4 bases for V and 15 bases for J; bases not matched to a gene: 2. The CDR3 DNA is TGTGCCAGCAGTGCAGGGGGCGCGTACTTC. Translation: CASSAGGAYF.

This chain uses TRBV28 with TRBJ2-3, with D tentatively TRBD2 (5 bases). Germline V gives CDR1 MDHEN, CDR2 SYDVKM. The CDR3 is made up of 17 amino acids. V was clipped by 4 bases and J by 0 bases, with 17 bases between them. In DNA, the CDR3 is TGTGCCAGCAGTTCCCACATACTAGTTTCGAGCACAGATACGCAGTATTTT. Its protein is CASSSHILVSSTDTQYF.

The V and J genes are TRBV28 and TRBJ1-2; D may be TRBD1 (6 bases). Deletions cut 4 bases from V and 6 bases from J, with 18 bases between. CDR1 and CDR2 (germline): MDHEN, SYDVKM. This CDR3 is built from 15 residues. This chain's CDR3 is CASSSFSRGTNGYTF. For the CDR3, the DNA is TGTGCCAGCAGTTCATTCTCCAGGGGTACGAATGGCTACACCTTC.

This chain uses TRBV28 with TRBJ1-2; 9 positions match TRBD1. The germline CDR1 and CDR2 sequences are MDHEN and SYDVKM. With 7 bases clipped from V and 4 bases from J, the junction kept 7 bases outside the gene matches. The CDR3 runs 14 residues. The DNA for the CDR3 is TGTGCCAGCAAACAACAGGGGGCTCCCTATGGCTACACCTTC. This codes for CASKQQGAPYGYTF.

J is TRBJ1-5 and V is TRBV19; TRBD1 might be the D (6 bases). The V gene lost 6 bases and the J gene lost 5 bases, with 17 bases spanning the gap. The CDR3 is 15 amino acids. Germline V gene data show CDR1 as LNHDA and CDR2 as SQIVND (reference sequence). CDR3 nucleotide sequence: TGTGCCAGTAGCCCTAGGGGCAGGGGCGATCAGCCCCAGCATTTT. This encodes CASSPRGRGDQPQHF.

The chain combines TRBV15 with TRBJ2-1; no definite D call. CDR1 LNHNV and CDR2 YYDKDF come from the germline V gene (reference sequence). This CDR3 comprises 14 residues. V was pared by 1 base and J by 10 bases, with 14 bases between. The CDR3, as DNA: TGTGCCACCAGCAGAGGCGGAGAAGTAATGGAGCAGTTCTTC. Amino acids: CATSRGGEVMEQFF.

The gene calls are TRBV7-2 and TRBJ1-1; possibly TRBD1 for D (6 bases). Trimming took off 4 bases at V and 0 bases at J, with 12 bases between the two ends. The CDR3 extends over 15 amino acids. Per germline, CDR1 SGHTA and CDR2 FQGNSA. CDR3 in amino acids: CASSSQGAMNTEAFF. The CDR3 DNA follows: TGTGCCAGCAGCTCACAGGGCGCCATGAACACTGAAGCTTTCTTT.

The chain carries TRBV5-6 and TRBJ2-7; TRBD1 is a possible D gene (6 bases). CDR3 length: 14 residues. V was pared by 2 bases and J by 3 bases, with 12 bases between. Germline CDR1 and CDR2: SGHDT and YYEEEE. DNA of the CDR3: TGTGCCAGCAGCTTTGGGACACCTAACTACGAGCAGTACTTC. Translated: CASSFGTPNYEQYF.

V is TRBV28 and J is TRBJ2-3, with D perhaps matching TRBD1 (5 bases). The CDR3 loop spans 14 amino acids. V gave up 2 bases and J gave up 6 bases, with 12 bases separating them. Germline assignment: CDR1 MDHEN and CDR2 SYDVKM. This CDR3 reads CASSLRQGGDTQYF. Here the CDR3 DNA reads TGTGCCAGCAGTTTAAGGCAGGGCGGCGATACGCAGTATTTT.